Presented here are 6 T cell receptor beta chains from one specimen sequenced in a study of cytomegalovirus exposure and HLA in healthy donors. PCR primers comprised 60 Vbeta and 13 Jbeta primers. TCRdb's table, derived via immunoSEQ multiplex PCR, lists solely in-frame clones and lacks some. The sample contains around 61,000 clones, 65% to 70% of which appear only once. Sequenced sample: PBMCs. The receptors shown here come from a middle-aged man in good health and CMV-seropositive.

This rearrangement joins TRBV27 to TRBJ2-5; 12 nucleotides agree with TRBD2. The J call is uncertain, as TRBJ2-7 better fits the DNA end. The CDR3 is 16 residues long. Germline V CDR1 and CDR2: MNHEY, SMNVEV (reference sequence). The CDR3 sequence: CASTSIGLAGNYEQYF. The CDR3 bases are TGTGCCAGCACCTCAATAGGACTAGCGGGGAACTACGAGCAGTACTTC.

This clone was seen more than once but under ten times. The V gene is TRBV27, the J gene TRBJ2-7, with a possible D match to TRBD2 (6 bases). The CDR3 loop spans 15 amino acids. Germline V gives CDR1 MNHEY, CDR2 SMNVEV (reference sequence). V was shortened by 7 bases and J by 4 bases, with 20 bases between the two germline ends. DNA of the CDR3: TGTGCCAGCATGTCCTGGGGGGTGGGACGGTACGAGCAGTACTTC. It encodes CASMSWGVGRYEQYF.

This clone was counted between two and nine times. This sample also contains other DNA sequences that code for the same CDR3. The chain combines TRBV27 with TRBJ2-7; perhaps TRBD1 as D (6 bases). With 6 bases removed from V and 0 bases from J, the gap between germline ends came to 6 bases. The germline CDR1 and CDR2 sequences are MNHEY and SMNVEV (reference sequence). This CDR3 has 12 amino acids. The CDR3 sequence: CASRDSSYEQYF. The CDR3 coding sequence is TGTGCCAGCAGGGACAGCTCCTACGAGCAGTACTTC.

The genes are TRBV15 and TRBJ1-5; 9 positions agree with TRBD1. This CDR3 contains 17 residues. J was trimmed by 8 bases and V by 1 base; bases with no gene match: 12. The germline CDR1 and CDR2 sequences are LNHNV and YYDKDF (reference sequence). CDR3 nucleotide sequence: TGTGCCACCAGCAGAGCTCTAGGGACAGGGAAGAGGGAGCCCCAGCATTTT. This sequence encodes CATSRALGTGKREPQHF.

Written as DNA, the CDR3 is TGTGCCAGCGTATCCGGACTCTCCTACGAGCAGTACTTC. It translates to CASVSGLSYEQYF. The chain carries TRBV6-5 and TRBJ2-5, with D maybe TRBD2 (5 bases). Near its end, the DNA agrees better with TRBJ2-7, so the J call may be wrong. Per germline, CDR1 MNHEY and CDR2 SVGAGI. This CDR3 is 13 amino acids long.

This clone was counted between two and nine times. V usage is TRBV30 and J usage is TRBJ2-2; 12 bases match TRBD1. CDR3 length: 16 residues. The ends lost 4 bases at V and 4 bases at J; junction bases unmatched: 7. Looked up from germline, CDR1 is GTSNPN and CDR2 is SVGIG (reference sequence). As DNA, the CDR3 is TGTGCCTGGACCCCAGGGACAGGGGGCTTCACCGGGGAGCTGTTTTTT. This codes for CAWTPGTGGFTGELFF.